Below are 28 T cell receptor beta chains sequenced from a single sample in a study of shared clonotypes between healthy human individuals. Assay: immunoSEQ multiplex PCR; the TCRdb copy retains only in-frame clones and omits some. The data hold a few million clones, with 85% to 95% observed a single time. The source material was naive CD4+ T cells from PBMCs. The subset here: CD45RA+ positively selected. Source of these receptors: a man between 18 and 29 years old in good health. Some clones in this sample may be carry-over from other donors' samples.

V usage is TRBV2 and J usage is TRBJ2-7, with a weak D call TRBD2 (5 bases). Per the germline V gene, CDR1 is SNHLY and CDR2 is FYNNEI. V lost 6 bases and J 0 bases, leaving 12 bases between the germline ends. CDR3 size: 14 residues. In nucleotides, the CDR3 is TGTGCCAGCAGGTCAGCGGTAAGCTCCTACGAGCAGTACTTC. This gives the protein CASRSAVSSYEQYF.

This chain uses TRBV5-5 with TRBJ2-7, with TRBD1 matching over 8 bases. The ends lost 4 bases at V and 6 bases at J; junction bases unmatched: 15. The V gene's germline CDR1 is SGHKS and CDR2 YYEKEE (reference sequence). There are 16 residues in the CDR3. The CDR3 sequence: CASSPTLPTGVFEQYF. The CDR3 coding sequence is TGTGCCAGCAGCCCAACCTTACCGACAGGGGTCTTCGAGCAGTACTTC.

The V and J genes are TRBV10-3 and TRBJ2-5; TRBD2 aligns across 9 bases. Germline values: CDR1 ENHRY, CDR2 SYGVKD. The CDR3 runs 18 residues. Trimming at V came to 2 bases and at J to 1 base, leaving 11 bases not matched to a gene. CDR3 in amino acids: CAISEPWGREGLQETQYF. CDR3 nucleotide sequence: TGTGCCATCAGTGAGCCCTGGGGGCGGGAGGGCCTCCAAGAGACCCAGTACTTC.

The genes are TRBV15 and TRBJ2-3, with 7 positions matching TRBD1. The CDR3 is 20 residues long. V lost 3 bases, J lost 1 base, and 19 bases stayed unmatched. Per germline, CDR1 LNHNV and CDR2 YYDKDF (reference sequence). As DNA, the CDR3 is TGTGCCACCAGCAGCCCTCCGGGACAGAAAATCCCCATTGGCACAGATACGCAGTATTTT. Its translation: CATSSPPGQKIPIGTDTQYF. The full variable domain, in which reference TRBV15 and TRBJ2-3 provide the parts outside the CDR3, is DAMVIQNPRYQVTQFGKPVTLSCSQTLNHNVMYWYQQKSSQAPKLLFHYYDKDFNNEADTPDNFQSRRPNTSFCFLDIRSPGLGDTAMYLCATSSPPGQKIPIGTDTQYFGPGTRLTVL.

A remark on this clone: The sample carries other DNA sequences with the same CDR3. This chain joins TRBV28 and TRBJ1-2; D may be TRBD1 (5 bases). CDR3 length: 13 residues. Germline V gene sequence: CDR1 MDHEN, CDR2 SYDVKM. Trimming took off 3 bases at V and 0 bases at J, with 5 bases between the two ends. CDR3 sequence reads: CASSLTANYGYTF. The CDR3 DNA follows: TGTGCCAGCAGTTTGACAGCTAACTATGGCTACACCTTC.

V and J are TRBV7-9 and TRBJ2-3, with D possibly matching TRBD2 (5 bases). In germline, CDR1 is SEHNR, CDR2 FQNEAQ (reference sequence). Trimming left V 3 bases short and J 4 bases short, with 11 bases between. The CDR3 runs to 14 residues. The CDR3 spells CASSLAGPPDTQYF. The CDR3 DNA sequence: TGTGCCAGCAGCTTGGCGGGCCCACCAGATACGCAGTATTTT. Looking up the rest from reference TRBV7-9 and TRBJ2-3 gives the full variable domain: DTGVSQNPRHKITKRGQNVTFRCDPISEHNRLYWYRQTLGQGPEFLTYFQNEAQLEKSRLLSDRFSAERPKGSFSTLEIQRTEQGDSAMYLCASSLAGPPDTQYFGPGTRLTVL.

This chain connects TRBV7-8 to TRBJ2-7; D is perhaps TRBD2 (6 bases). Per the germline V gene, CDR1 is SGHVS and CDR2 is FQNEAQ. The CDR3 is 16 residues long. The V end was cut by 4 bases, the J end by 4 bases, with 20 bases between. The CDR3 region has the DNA TGTGCCAGCAGCTCTCCCGGGAACACCGGGACTTACGAGCAGTACTTC. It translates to CASSSPGNTGTYEQYF.

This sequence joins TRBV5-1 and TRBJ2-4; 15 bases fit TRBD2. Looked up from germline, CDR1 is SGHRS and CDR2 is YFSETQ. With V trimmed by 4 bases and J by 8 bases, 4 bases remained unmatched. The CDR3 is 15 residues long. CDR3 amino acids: CASSGGLAGGDIQYF. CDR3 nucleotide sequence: TGCGCCAGCAGCGGAGGACTAGCGGGAGGGGACATTCAGTACTTC.

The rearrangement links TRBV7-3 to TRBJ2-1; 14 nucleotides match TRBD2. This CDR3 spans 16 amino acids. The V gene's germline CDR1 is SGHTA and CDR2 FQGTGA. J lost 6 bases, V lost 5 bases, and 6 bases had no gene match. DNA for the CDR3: TGTGCCAGCAGCGTCAGACTAGCGGGAGGGCTCAATGAGCAGTTCTTC. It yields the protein CASSVRLAGGLNEQFF.

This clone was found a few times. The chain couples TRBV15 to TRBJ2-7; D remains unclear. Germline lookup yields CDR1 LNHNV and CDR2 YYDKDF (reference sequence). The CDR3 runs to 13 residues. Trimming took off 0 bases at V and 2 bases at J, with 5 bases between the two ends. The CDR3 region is CATSRDPTYEQYF. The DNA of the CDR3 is TGTGCCACCAGCAGAGATCCGACCTACGAGCAGTACTTC.

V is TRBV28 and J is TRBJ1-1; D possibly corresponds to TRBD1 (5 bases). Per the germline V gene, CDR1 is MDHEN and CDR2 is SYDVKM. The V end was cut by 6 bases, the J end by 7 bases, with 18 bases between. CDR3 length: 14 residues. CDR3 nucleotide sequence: TGTGCCAGCAGCTATGGGACCCCAGGAGGTGAAGCTTTCTTT. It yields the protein CASSYGTPGGEAFF.

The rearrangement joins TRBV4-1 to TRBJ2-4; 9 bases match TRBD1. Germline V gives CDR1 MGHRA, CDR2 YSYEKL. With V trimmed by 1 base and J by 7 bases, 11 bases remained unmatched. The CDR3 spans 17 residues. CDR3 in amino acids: CASSQGFLRDRDNIQYF. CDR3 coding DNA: TGCGCCAGCAGCCAAGGTTTTCTCCGGGACAGGGACAACATTCAGTACTTC.

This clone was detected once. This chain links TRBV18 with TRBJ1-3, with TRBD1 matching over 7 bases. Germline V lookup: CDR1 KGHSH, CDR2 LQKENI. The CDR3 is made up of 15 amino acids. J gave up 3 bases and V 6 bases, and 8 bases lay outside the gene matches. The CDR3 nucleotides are TGTGCCAGCTCTCGACAGGGAGCCTATGGAAACACCATATATTTT. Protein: CASSRQGAYGNTIYF.

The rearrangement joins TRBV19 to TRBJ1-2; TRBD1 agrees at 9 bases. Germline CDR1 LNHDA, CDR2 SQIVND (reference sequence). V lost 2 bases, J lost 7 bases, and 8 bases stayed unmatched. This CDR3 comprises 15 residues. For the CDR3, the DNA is TGTGCCAGTAGTATAACAGGGGGCGCAGGGTCTGGCTACACCTTC. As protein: CASSITGGAGSGYTF.

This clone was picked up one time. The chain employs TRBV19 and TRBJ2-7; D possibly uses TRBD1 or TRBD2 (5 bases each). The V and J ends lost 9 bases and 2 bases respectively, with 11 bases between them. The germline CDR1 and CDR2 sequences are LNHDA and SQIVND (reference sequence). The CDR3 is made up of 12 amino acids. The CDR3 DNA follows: TGTGCCAGCCGGGACGGAGCCTACGAGCAGTACTTC. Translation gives CASRDGAYEQYF.

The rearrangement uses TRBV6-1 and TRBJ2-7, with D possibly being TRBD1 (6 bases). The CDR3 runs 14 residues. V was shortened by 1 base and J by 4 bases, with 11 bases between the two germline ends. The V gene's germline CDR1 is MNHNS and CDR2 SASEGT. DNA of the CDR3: TGTGCCAGCAGTGAAGTCAGCAGGGGTTACGAGCAGTACTTC. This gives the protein CASSEVSRGYEQYF.

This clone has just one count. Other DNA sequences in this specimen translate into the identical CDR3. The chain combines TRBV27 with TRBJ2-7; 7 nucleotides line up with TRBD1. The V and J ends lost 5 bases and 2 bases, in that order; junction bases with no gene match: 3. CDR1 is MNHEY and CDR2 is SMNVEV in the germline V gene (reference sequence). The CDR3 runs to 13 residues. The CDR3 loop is CASSRQGPYEQYF. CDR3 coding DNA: TGTGCCAGCAGTAGACAGGGACCCTACGAGCAGTACTTC.

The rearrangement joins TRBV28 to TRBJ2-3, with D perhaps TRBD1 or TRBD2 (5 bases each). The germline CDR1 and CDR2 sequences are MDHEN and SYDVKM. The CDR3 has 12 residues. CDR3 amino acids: CGVAGTTDTQYF. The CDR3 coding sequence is TGTGGGGTTGCCGGGACCACAGATACGCAGTATTTT.

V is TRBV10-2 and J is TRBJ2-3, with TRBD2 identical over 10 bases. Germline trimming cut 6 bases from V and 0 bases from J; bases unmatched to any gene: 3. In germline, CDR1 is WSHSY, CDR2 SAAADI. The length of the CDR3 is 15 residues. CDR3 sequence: CASSKLAGSTDTQYF. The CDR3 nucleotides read TGCGCCAGCAGCAAACTAGCGGGGAGCACAGATACGCAGTATTTT.

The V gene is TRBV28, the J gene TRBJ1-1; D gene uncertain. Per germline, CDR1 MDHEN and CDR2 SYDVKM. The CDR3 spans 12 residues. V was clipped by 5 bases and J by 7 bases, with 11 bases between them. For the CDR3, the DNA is TGTGCCAGCAGTACACGGAGCCTTGAAGCTTTCTTT. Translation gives CASSTRSLEAFF.

Here the CDR3 reads CAWEGLAGGIQQFF. CDR3 bases: TGTGCCTGGGAAGGACTAGCGGGAGGTATACAGCAGTTCTTC. This chain uses TRBV30 with TRBJ2-1; TRBD2 matches 14 bases. The CDR3 is made up of 14 amino acids. Trimming at V came to 5 bases and at J to 11 bases, leaving 8 bases not matched to a gene. The germline gives CDR1 GTSNPN, CDR2 SVGIG (reference sequence).

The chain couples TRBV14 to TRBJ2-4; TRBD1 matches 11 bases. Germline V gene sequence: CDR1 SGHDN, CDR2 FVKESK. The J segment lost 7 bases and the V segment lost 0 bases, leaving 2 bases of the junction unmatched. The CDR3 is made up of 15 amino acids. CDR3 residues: CASSQDWDRGNIQYF. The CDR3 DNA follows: TGTGCCAGCAGCCAAGATTGGGACAGGGGGAACATTCAGTACTTC. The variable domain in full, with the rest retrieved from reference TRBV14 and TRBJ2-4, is EAGVTQFPSHSVIEKGQTVTLRCDPISGHDNLYWYRRVMGKEIKFLLHFVKESKQDESGMPNNRFLAERTGGTYSTLKVQPAELEDSGVYFCASSQDWDRGNIQYFGAGTRLSVL.

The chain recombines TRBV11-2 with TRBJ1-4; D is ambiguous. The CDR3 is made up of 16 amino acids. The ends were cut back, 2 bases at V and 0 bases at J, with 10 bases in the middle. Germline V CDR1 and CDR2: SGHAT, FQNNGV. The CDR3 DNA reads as TGTGCCAGCAGCTTATTGGGAGCCGCAACTAATGAAAAACTGTTTTTT. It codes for CASSLLGAATNEKLFF.

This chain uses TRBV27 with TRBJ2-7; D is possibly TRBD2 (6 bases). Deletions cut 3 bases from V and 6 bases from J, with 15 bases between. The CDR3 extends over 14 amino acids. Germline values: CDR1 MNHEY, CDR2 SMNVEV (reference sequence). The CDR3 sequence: CASSFRESRGEQYF. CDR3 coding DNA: TGTGCCAGCAGTTTCCGGGAGTCCCGAGGCGAGCAGTACTTC.

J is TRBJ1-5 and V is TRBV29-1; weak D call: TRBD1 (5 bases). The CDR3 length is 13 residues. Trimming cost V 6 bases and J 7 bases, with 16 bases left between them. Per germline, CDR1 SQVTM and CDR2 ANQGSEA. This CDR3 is CSVDTGGGQPQHF. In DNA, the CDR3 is TGCAGCGTCGACACTGGGGGGGGGCAGCCCCAGCATTTT.

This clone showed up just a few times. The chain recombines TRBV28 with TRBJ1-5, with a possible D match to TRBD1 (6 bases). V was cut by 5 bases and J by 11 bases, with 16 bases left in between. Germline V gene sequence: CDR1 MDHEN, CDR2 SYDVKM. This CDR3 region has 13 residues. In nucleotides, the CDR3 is TGTGCCAGCAGTGGACAGTCCCTCGGGGCCCAGCATTTT. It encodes CASSGQSLGAQHF.

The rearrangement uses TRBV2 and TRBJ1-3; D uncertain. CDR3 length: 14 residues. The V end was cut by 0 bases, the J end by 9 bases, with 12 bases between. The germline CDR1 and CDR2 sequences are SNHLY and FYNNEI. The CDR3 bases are TGTGCCAGCAGTGAAGCGCTTCGGGTTGCCACCATATATTTT. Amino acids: CASSEALRVATIYF.

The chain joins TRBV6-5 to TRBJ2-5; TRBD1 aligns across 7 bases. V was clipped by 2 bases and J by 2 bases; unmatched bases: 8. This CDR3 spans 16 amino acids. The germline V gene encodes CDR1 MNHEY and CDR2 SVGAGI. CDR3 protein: CASSYQVGQAQETQYF. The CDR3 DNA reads TGTGCCAGCAGTTACCAGGTCGGACAGGCACAAGAGACCCAGTACTTC.